The 30 T cell receptor beta chains below all came from one sample that was sequenced in a study of blood T cell repertoires in COVID-19. Sequenced by immunoSEQ multiplex PCR; TCRdb stores in-frame clones only, minus some. The table includes about 250,000 clones, approximately 80% detected once. Sequenced sample: peripheral blood. These receptors were collected from a man aged 35 to 55 with acute or convalescent COVID-19.

This chain joins TRBV4-3 and TRBJ1-2, with D unresolved. The V gene's germline CDR1 is LGHNA and CDR2 YSLEER. This CDR3 contains 13 residues. V was cut by 3 bases and J by 2 bases, with 7 bases left in between. Here the CDR3 reads CASSHEANYGYTF. CDR3 nucleotides: TGCGCCAGCAGCCATGAGGCAAACTATGGCTACACCTTC.

CDR3: CASPIRGTQPQHF. DNA for the CDR3: TGTGCCAGCCCTATTCGCGGAACTCAGCCCCAGCATTTT. J is TRBJ1-5 and V is TRBV27; D is ambiguous. The germline V gene encodes CDR1 MNHEY and CDR2 SMNVEV (reference sequence). V was shortened by 8 bases and J by 6 bases, with 14 bases between the two germline ends. The CDR3 length is 13 residues.

This clone was found once. The gene calls are TRBV6-6 and TRBJ1-6, with TRBD1 identical over 12 bases. The V segment lost 2 bases and the J segment 10 bases; nucleotides outside the gene matches: 3. The CDR3 loop spans 15 amino acids. CDR1 MNHNY and CDR2 SVGAGI come from the germline V gene (reference sequence). The CDR3 nucleotides read TGTGCCAGCAGTTACGATGGGACAGGGGGCTCACCCCTCCACTTT. Translation: CASSYDGTGGSPLHF.

This clone was detected a few times. The V gene is TRBV7-2, the J gene TRBJ1-5; TRBD1 might be the D (6 bases). The germline V gene encodes CDR1 SGHTA and CDR2 FQGNSA. Trimming pared 5 bases from V and 0 bases from J, leaving 14 bases between. This CDR3 spans 16 amino acids. The CDR3 spells CASSQSQGSSNQPQHF. As DNA, the CDR3 is TGTGCCAGCAGCCAATCACAGGGATCTAGCAATCAGCCCCAGCATTTT.

The chain is built from TRBV9 and TRBJ2-3, with unresolved D. Germline assignment: CDR1 SGDLS and CDR2 YYNGEE. Trimming removed 4 bases from V and 9 bases from J, with 15 bases in between. The CDR3 length is 13 residues. DNA for the CDR3: TGTGCCAGCAGCCCCGATCCTGAGTGGACGCAGTATTTT. It is translated as CASSPDPEWTQYF.

The gene calls are TRBV19 and TRBJ2-7, with D possibly TRBD2 on 5 matching bases. Trimming shortened V by 3 bases and J by 0 bases, and 9 bases separated the two germline ends. This CDR3 is 14 amino acids long. Germline CDR1 is LNHDA and CDR2 is SQIVND (reference sequence). The CDR3 DNA reads as TGTGCCAGTAGTATTACACTAGACTCCTACGAGCAGTACTTC. Translated: CASSITLDSYEQYF.

The chain links TRBV6-5 to TRBJ1-2; 7 bases are a match to TRBD1. The J segment lost 6 bases and the V segment lost 6 bases, leaving 4 bases of the junction unmatched. There are 12 residues in the CDR3. Looked up from germline, CDR1 is MNHEY and CDR2 is SVGAGI. The CDR3 loop is CASSRDRDGYTF. As DNA, the CDR3 is TGTGCCAGCAGCAGAGACAGGGATGGCTACACCTTC.

V is TRBV6-5 and J is TRBJ2-7, with TRBD1 matching 7 bases. Trimming at V came to 7 bases and at J to 6 bases, leaving 12 bases not matched to a gene. Germline V lookup: CDR1 MNHEY, CDR2 SVGAGI. The CDR3 contains 14 residues. The chain's CDR3 is CASKGQWGGGEQYF. The CDR3 coding sequence is TGTGCCAGCAAGGGACAGTGGGGCGGCGGCGAGCAGTACTTC.

CDR3 residues: CASSSGLAEIDEQFF. The CDR3 nucleotides are TGTGCCAGCAGCTCGGGACTAGCGGAAATAGATGAGCAGTTCTTC. This rearrangement joins TRBV7-3 to TRBJ2-1, with 11 bases identical to TRBD2. J gave up 8 bases and V 4 bases, and 7 bases lay outside the gene matches. This CDR3 spans 15 amino acids. The germline V gene has CDR1 SGHTA and CDR2 FQGTGA.

V usage is TRBV19 and J usage is TRBJ1-1; the D is unclear. Germline CDR1 and CDR2: LNHDA and SQIVND (reference sequence). The ends were cut back, 4 bases at V and 6 bases at J, with 15 bases in the middle. The CDR3 extends over 14 amino acids. This CDR3 is CASSTVGSSPEAFF. The CDR3 region has the DNA TGTGCCAGTAGTACCGTCGGGTCCTCCCCTGAAGCTTTCTTT.

The chain employs TRBV6-5 and TRBJ1-2, with 8 bases fitting TRBD1. The ends lost 6 bases at V and 4 bases at J; junction bases unmatched: 7. CDR3 length: 14 amino acids. Germline V gene lookup returns CDR1 MNHEY and CDR2 SVGAGI. CDR3 sequence: CASRPTGDFYGYTF. DNA for the CDR3: TGTGCCAGCAGGCCGACAGGGGACTTCTATGGCTACACCTTC.

The chain is built from TRBV6-5 and TRBJ1-1; possibly TRBD1 for D (6 bases). V gave up 0 bases and J gave up 1 base, with 12 bases separating them. Germline CDR1 MNHEY, CDR2 SVGAGI. The CDR3 contains 16 residues. CDR3 sequence (DNA): TGTGCCAGCAGTTACTCGACGCAGGGGACGAACACTGAAGCTTTCTTT. Amino acid sequence: CASSYSTQGTNTEAFF.

The chain is built from TRBV5-6 and TRBJ1-5; D call uncertain. The CDR3 is made up of 14 amino acids. Germline V gene sequence: CDR1 SGHDT, CDR2 YYEEEE. The V end was cut by 1 base, the J end by 3 bases, with 8 bases between. The CDR3 sequence: CASSLLSDNQPQHF. The CDR3 DNA reads as TGTGCCAGCAGCTTGCTGTCAGACAATCAGCCCCAGCATTTT.

The chain joins TRBV18 to TRBJ1-4; D is perhaps TRBD1 (5 bases). Germline lookup yields CDR1 KGHSH and CDR2 LQKENI. The CDR3 spans 17 residues. Trimming took 2 bases from V and 0 from J, leaving 13 bases between them. Here the CDR3 DNA reads TGTGCCAGCTCACCATTGGGAAAGGGGACAACTAATGAAAAACTGTTTTTT. Its protein product is CASSPLGKGTTNEKLFF.

The genes are TRBV11-2 and TRBJ2-7, with 8 bases identical to TRBD2. After removal of 1 base from V and 1 base from J, the junction contained 9 bases not matched to a gene. The CDR3 totals 17 residues. Germline V CDR1 and CDR2: SGHAT, FQNNGV. The CDR3, as DNA: TGTGCCAGCAGCTTAGTGGCTAGCGGGTTAACTTCCTACGAGCAGTACTTC. Encoded protein: CASSLVASGLTSYEQYF.

The chain joins TRBV30 to TRBJ2-1; 14 nucleotides line up with TRBD2. The germline CDR1 and CDR2 sequences are GTSNPN and SVGIG (reference sequence). The CDR3 length is 15 residues. Germline trimming cut 2 bases from V and 7 bases from J; bases unmatched to any gene: 4. In nucleotides, the CDR3 is TGTGCCTGGAGTCTGGGACTAGCGGGAGTGAATGAGCAGTTCTTC. As protein: CAWSLGLAGVNEQFF.

The chain is built from TRBV9 and TRBJ1-2, with TRBD1 identical over 7 bases. Unmatched junction bases numbered 3, after V lost 0 bases and J lost 4 bases. The CDR3 runs 14 residues. Germline V gene sequence: CDR1 SGDLS, CDR2 YYNGEE. This CDR3 is CASSVGQGGYGYTF. DNA for the CDR3: TGTGCCAGCAGCGTAGGCCAGGGGGGCTATGGCTACACCTTC.

This clone was observed a single time. This chain connects TRBV18 to TRBJ1-2; D unresolved. This CDR3 has 14 residues. The germline gives CDR1 KGHSH, CDR2 LQKENI. V lost 0 bases and J 4 bases, leaving 9 bases between the germline ends. The CDR3 bases are TGTGCCAGCTCACCACCTAACCAGGCCTATGGCTACACCTTC. Translated: CASSPPNQAYGYTF.

The CDR3 is CASSPGTGSYEQYF. Written as DNA, the CDR3 is TGCGCCAGCAGTCCCGGGACAGGGTCCTACGAGCAGTACTTC. The chain joins TRBV10-1 to TRBJ2-7; 9 bases agree with TRBD1. The ends lost 5 bases at V and 1 base at J; junction bases unmatched: 3. CDR1 and CDR2 from the germline V gene are WNHNN and SYGVQD (reference sequence). This CDR3 spans 14 amino acids.

The chain links TRBV10-2 to TRBJ1-6; D might be TRBD1 (6 bases). Trimming left V 0 bases short and J 7 bases short, with 13 bases between. The CDR3 consists of 16 residues. CDR1 and CDR2 (germline): WSHSY, SAAADI. The chain's CDR3 is CASSESPGASNSPLHF. The CDR3 nucleotides are TGCGCCAGCAGTGAGTCTCCAGGGGCTTCCAATTCACCCCTCCACTTT.

The DNA for the CDR3 is TGTGCCACCAGTGACCTACTAGTCAATGAGCAGTTCTTC. It encodes CATSDLLVNEQFF. The rearrangement uses TRBV24-1 and TRBJ2-1; a possible D gene is TRBD2 (5 bases). The V end was cut by 4 bases, the J end by 6 bases, with 9 bases between. Germline V gene data show CDR1 as KGHDR and CDR2 as SFDVKD. CDR3 length equals 13 residues.

This chain links TRBV14 with TRBJ2-5, with a weak D call TRBD1 (5 bases). Trimming removed 4 bases from V and 5 bases from J, with 14 bases in between. The CDR3 is 14 amino acids. Germline-derived CDR1 and CDR2 are SGHDN and FVKESK. The CDR3 region has the DNA TGTGCCAGCAGCCCGACAGTTCCAGGGGAGACCCAGTACTTC. It specifies CASSPTVPGETQYF.

The chain links TRBV4-1 to TRBJ2-1; TRBD2 is a possible D gene (5 bases). V gave up 1 base and J gave up 7 bases, with 20 bases separating them. The CDR3 contains 17 residues. Germline V CDR1 and CDR2: MGHRA, YSYEKL. CDR3 DNA: TGCGCCAGCAGCCAAGGCTGGACTTTCCCCGGGATGAATGAGCAGTTCTTC. Protein product: CASSQGWTFPGMNEQFF.

V is TRBV9 and J is TRBJ1-4, with D tentatively TRBD1 (5 bases). This CDR3 is built from 15 residues. V lost 0 bases and J lost 5, with 11 bases in between. CDR1 SGDLS and CDR2 YYNGEE come from the germline V gene. CDR3 bases: TGTGCCAGCAGCGTAGAGGGACGGGGGAATGAAAAACTGTTTTTT. Amino acid sequence: CASSVEGRGNEKLFF.

The chain is built from TRBV15 and TRBJ1-5, with D perhaps TRBD1 (5 bases). The germline V and J ends were trimmed by 0 bases and 7 bases, with 13 bases remaining between them. Germline loops: CDR1 LNHNV, CDR2 YYDKDF (reference sequence). CDR3 length equals 15 residues. The CDR3 DNA reads TGTGCCACCAGCAGAGATCTCCGGGGGGACCAGCCCCAGCATTTT. This codes for CATSRDLRGDQPQHF.

This clone was seen a few times. The rearrangement uses TRBV6-5 and TRBJ1-1, with D hard to call. This CDR3 region has 14 residues. Germline CDR1 reads MNHEY; CDR2 reads SVGAGI. V was clipped by 7 bases and J by 2 bases, with 14 bases between them. Here the CDR3 DNA reads TGTGCCAGCACGTCGAAGAGGGCAAACACTGAAGCTTTCTTT. Translating gives CASTSKRANTEAFF.

The V gene is TRBV19, the J gene TRBJ2-1, with 11 positions matching TRBD1. Losses at the gene ends were 0 bases for V and 12 bases for J; bases not matched to a gene: 4. The CDR3 is 14 residues long. Germline V gene sequence: CDR1 LNHDA, CDR2 SQIVND (reference sequence). The CDR3 nucleotides read TGTGCCAGTAGTATAGAGGGGGACAGGGGGAGGCAGTTCTTC. Residues: CASSIEGDRGRQFF.

The V and J genes are TRBV5-4 and TRBJ1-1, with 10 bases aligning to TRBD1. Germline lookup yields CDR1 SGHNT and CDR2 YYREEE (reference sequence). The V segment lost 4 bases and the J segment 6 bases; nucleotides outside the gene matches: 12. There are 16 residues in the CDR3. The CDR3, as DNA: TGTGCCAGCAGCCGACAAACGACAGGGGGCAGCGCTGAAGCTTTCTTT. It is translated as CASSRQTTGGSAEAFF.

The V and J genes are TRBV10-3 and TRBJ2-7, with 8 positions matching TRBD1. CDR3 length: 16 amino acids. The trim removed 10 bases at V and 1 base at J, leaving 15 bases unmatched. CDR1 and CDR2 from the germline V gene are ENHRY and SYGVKD. In nucleotides, the CDR3 is TGTGCCACACTGAGTGGGTGGGGACAGGCGTCCTACGAGCAGTACTTC. This sequence encodes CATLSGWGQASYEQYF.

The rearrangement joins TRBV6-5 to TRBJ1-1; 7 positions agree with TRBD1. Looked up from germline, CDR1 is MNHEY and CDR2 is SVGAGI. The CDR3 spans 15 residues. After removal of 6 bases from V and 4 bases from J, the junction contained 11 bases not matched to a gene. The CDR3 sequence is CASRRQGQVATEAFF. CDR3 nucleotide sequence: TGTGCCAGCAGGCGACAGGGTCAGGTCGCCACTGAAGCTTTCTTT.